Included here is one T cell receptor (beta chain) sequence, with context. This sample is part of a study of blood T cell repertoires in COVID-19. Study in general: PBMCs, B-cell-depleted T cells, or T cells provided the cDNA or gDNA that made up the material.

The trim removed 4 bases at V and 6 bases at J, leaving 13 bases unmatched. This CDR3 is built from 16 residues. Germline V gives CDR1 LGHDT, CDR2 YNNKEL (reference sequence). Generated by immunoSEQ multiplex PCR, the TCRdb table keeps only in-frame clones and is missing some. Counted here are roughly 29,000 clones, 60% to 85% occurring once; the ten biggest clones make up about 8%. The chain carries TRBV3-1 (or the pseudogene TRBV3-2) and TRBJ2-3; TRBD2 aligns across 7 bases. Sequencing was done on a sample of peripheral blood. The sequence was obtained from a woman aged 70 to 79 with active or convalescent COVID-19. This chain's CDR3 is CASSRRASGARDTQYF. In nucleotides, the CDR3 is TGTGCCAGCAGCCGCCGGGCTAGCGGTGCTAGGGATACGCAGTATTTT.